This entry lists 17 T cell receptor beta chains sequenced from one sample in a study of blood T cell repertoires in COVID-19 (dated by TCRdb to about 2020). Library preparation used the immunoSEQ multiplex PCR assay. TCRdb mirrors the immuneACCESS table, restricted to in-frame sequences. Some clones are absent from its copies; in checked studies, under half trace to an unresolved V gene, and the reason for the others is unknown. In this sample the table shows 50,000 to 65,000 clones, 88% of which occur a single time. The top ten clonotypes cover around 4.2% of the sample. Sequencing was performed on peripheral blood. The receptors shown here come from an older man with acute or convalescent COVID-19.

J is TRBJ1-6 and V is TRBV9; D unclear. Germline loops: CDR1 SGDLS, CDR2 YYNGEE. This CDR3 region has 14 residues. V was shortened by 2 bases and J by 9 bases, with 12 bases between the two germline ends. CDR3 coding DNA: TGTGCCAGCAGCGTTCGACCGGAGGGTTCACCCCTCCACTTT. It yields the protein CASSVRPEGSPLHF.

The chain carries TRBV6-6 and TRBJ2-1; tentative D call: TRBD2 (6 bases). CDR1 MNHNY and CDR2 SVGAGI come from the germline V gene (reference sequence). The V end was cut by 0 bases, the J end by 7 bases, with 16 bases between. The CDR3 is 16 amino acids. CDR3 residues: CASSYSGGSTANEQFF. The CDR3 bases are TGTGCCAGCAGTTACTCGGGGGGAAGTACGGCAAATGAGCAGTTCTTC.

V gene TRBV19 combines with J gene TRBJ2-1; a possible D gene is TRBD2 (5 bases). V was cut by 2 bases and J by 0 bases, with 11 bases left in between. The V gene's germline CDR1 is LNHDA and CDR2 SQIVND (reference sequence). The CDR3 is made up of 16 amino acids. Written as DNA, the CDR3 is TGTGCCAGTAGTATACTAGGACTGAGCTCCTACAATGAGCAGTTCTTC. Residues: CASSILGLSSYNEQFF.

The chain employs TRBV2 and TRBJ2-3, with D maybe TRBD2 (6 bases). This CDR3 region has 15 residues. V lost 6 bases, J lost 0 bases, and 13 bases lay in between. Per germline, CDR1 SNHLY and CDR2 FYNNEI. The CDR3 coding sequence is TGTGCCAGCAGGTCTAGCGAAATTAGCACAGATACGCAGTATTTT. It codes for CASRSSEISTDTQYF.

This sequence joins TRBV6-2 or TRBV6-3 and TRBJ1-6; TRBD1 agrees at 7 bases. V shed 2 bases, J shed 10 bases, and the junction held 5 bases outside the gene matches. This CDR3 comprises 14 residues. Germline assignment: CDR1 MNHEY and CDR2 SVGEGT. CDR3 bases: TGTGCCAGCAGTTACACAGGGGACAAATCACCCCTCCACTTT. It is translated as CASSYTGDKSPLHF.

The chain employs TRBV29-1 and TRBJ2-7; TRBD1 agrees at 8 bases. CDR1 is SQVTM, CDR2 ANQGSEA, per germline. The length of the CDR3 is 14 residues. Trimming cost V 4 bases and J 2 bases; bases outside gene matches: 7. In nucleotides, the CDR3 is TGCAGCGTTGGCGAGGGGACAGGAACCTACGAGCAGTACTTC. This encodes CSVGEGTGTYEQYF.

This clone was seen more than once but under ten times. In the same sample, other DNA sequences code for this CDR3. The chain has TRBV18 and TRBJ1-1, with 9 bases fitting TRBD1. After removal of 2 bases from V and 4 bases from J, the junction contained 2 bases not matched to a gene. Germline lookup yields CDR1 KGHSH and CDR2 LQKENI. This CDR3 region has 14 residues. Here the CDR3 DNA reads TGTGCCAGCTCACCATCGACAGGGGGCACTGAAGCTTTCTTT. Translation gives CASSPSTGGTEAFF.

V gene TRBV9 combines with J gene TRBJ1-3; D gene unclear. V was shortened by 4 bases and J by 6 bases, with 11 bases between the two germline ends. Germline assignment: CDR1 SGDLS and CDR2 YYNGEE. The CDR3 extends over 13 amino acids. CDR3 protein: CASSPLGVNTIYF. The CDR3 DNA sequence: TGTGCCAGCAGCCCCCTCGGGGTAAACACCATATATTTT. Together with reference TRBV9 and TRBJ1-3, the CDR3 gives the full variable domain: DSGVTQTPKHLITATGQRVTLRCSPRSGDLSVYWYQQSLDQGLQFLIQYYNGEERAKGNILERFSAQQFPDLHSELNLSSLELGDSALYFCASSPLGVNTIYFGEGSWLTVV.

J is TRBJ2-1 and V is TRBV5-1; 7 bases match TRBD2. The CDR3 has 16 amino acids. Germline V gene data show CDR1 as SGHRS and CDR2 as YFSETQ. Unmatched junction bases numbered 8, after V lost 2 bases and J lost 3 bases. The CDR3 nucleotides are TGCGCCAGCAGCTTAATTGGGGGGGACTACTACAATGAGCAGTTCTTC. This translates into CASSLIGGDYYNEQFF.

This chain uses TRBV18 with TRBJ2-7; 7 bases agree with TRBD2. Germline loops: CDR1 KGHSH, CDR2 LQKENI. V lost 2 bases, J lost 5 bases, and 6 bases stayed unmatched. The CDR3 runs 14 residues. CDR3 amino acids: CASSPSQGGDEQYF. In nucleotides, the CDR3 is TGTGCCAGCTCACCATCCCAGGGAGGGGACGAGCAGTACTTC.

This chain joins TRBV5-4 and TRBJ1-6, with 12 bases aligning to TRBD1. Germline trimming cut 4 bases from V and 8 bases from J; bases unmatched to any gene: 10. Germline V lookup: CDR1 SGHNT, CDR2 YYREEE (reference sequence). This CDR3 is 17 amino acids long. The CDR3 here is CASSTDTGTGGYSPLHF. The CDR3 DNA sequence: TGTGCCAGCAGCACAGATACCGGGACAGGGGGCTATTCACCCCTCCACTTT.

This clone was counted once. The rearrangement joins TRBV14 to TRBJ1-2; TRBD1 aligns across 8 bases. CDR3 length: 16 residues. Germline-derived CDR1 and CDR2 are SGHDN and FVKESK. V lost 3 bases and J lost 4; bases outside the gene matches: 10. CDR3 loop: CASSHFLRGLIYGYTF. CDR3 nucleotide sequence: TGTGCCAGCAGCCACTTTCTCAGGGGGCTCATCTATGGCTACACCTTC.

The count of this clone is one. J is TRBJ1-4 and V is TRBV19; D unclear. The germline CDR1 and CDR2 sequences are LNHDA and SQIVND (reference sequence). The CDR3 length is 15 residues. V shed 5 bases and J shed 5 bases, with 15 bases lying between them. CDR3 sequence (DNA): TGTGCCAGTAGTTCCCACCCCCGGAGGAATGAAAAACTGTTTTTT. It specifies CASSSHPRRNEKLFF.

This rearrangement joins TRBV15 to TRBJ1-4; 8 nucleotides line up with TRBD1. J was trimmed by 5 bases and V by 6 bases; bases with no gene match: 11. There are 16 residues in the CDR3. CDR1 is LNHNV, CDR2 YYDKDF, per germline (reference sequence). The CDR3 loop reads CATRRTGSRLNEKLFF. DNA of the CDR3: TGTGCCACCAGACGGACAGGGTCAAGGTTAAATGAAAAACTGTTTTTT.

The chain has TRBV7-3 and TRBJ1-1, with D maybe TRBD1 (5 bases). This CDR3 is built from 14 residues. Germline lookup yields CDR1 SGHTA and CDR2 FQGTGA. Trimming shortened V by 5 bases and J by 5 bases, and 15 bases separated the two germline ends. The CDR3 is CASSPQGGGTEAFF. In DNA form, the CDR3 reads TGTGCCAGCAGCCCCCAGGGCGGAGGGACTGAAGCTTTCTTT.

CDR3 sequence (DNA): TGTGCCAGCAGCCAAGGAGAGGTTCTGGATTCACCCCTCCACTTT. Its protein product is CASSQGEVLDSPLHF. The rearrangement links TRBV3-1 (or the pseudogene TRBV3-2) to TRBJ1-6; no clear D gene. With 1 base removed from V and 8 bases from J, the gap between germline ends came to 12 bases. The CDR3 totals 15 residues. The germline V gene has CDR1 LGHDT and CDR2 YNNKEL (reference sequence).

V and J are TRBV11-3 and TRBJ2-1; TRBD2 matches at 13 bases. The germline gives CDR1 SGHNT, CDR2 YENEEA. The CDR3 length is 18 residues. J lost 9 bases, V lost 4 bases, and 15 bases had no gene match. The CDR3 is CASSSTTLTSGGAGEQFF. CDR3 nucleotides: TGTGCCAGCAGCTCCACCACCCTCACTAGCGGGGGGGCAGGTGAGCAGTTCTTC.